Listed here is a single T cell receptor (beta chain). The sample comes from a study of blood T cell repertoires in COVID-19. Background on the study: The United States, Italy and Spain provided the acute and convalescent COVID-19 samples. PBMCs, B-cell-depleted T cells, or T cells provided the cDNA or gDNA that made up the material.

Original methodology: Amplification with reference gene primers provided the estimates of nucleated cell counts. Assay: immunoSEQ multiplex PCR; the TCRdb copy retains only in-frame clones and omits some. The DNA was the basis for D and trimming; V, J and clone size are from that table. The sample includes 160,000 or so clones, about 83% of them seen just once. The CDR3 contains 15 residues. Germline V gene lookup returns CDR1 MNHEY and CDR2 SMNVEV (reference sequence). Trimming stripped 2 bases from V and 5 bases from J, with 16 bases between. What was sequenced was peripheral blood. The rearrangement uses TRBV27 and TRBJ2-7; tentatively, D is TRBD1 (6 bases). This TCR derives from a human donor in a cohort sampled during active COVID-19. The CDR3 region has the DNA TGTGCCAGCAGTTTAGAATGGCAGGGGTCCCACGAGCAGTACTTC. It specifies CASSLEWQGSHEQYF.